A single sample gave rise to the 22 T cell receptor beta chains below, sequenced in a study of blood T cell repertoires in COVID-19. Sequencing used immunoSEQ multiplex PCR; TCRdb keeps in-frame clones, though not all of them. The top ten hold 0.65% to 1% of the sample, which has some 450,000 clones, about 87% seen once. Input material: peripheral blood. These receptors were collected from a man younger than 35 with COVID-19, enrolled during active disease.

This chain joins TRBV30 and TRBJ2-5, with 9 positions matching TRBD1. The V and J ends lost 5 bases and 5 bases, in that order; junction bases with no gene match: 9. Germline V gene sequence: CDR1 GTSNPN, CDR2 SVGIG (reference sequence). The CDR3 has 14 residues. The CDR3 loop reads CAWDRDRARETQYF. The CDR3 bases are TGTGCCTGGGACCGGGACAGGGCTAGGGAGACCCAGTACTTC.

The V gene is TRBV7-6, the J gene TRBJ1-5; D unresolved. The germline gives CDR1 SGHVS, CDR2 FNYEAQ. With 1 base removed from V and 4 bases from J, the gap between germline ends came to 11 bases. The CDR3 is 15 residues long. CDR3 DNA sequence: TGTGCCAGCAGCTTAGAGGTCGGGTTTAATCAGCCCCAGCATTTT. It encodes CASSLEVGFNQPQHF. Full variable domain (outside the CDR3, taken from reference TRBV7-6 and TRBJ1-5): GAGVSQSPRYKVTKRGQDVALRCDPISGHVSLYWYRQALGQGPEFLTYFNYEAQQDKSGLPNDRFSAERPEGSISTLTIQRTEQRDSAMYRCASSLEVGFNQPQHFGDGTRLSIL.

A single count supports this clone. The chain joins TRBV5-4 to TRBJ1-2; D perhaps matches TRBD1 (5 bases). The V end lost 0 bases, the J end lost 2 bases, and 8 bases lay between the germline ends. This CDR3 has 14 amino acids. Looked up from germline, CDR1 is SGHNT and CDR2 is YYREEE (reference sequence). CDR3 nucleotide sequence: TGTGCCAGCAGCTTGGATCAGGGAAACTATGGCTACACCTTC. Its protein product is CASSLDQGNYGYTF.

V gene TRBV7-9 combines with J gene TRBJ2-7; the D gene is possibly TRBD1 (6 bases). The CDR3 has 16 residues. Germline V CDR1 and CDR2: SEHNR, FQNEAQ (reference sequence). Trimming left V 0 bases short and J 0 bases short, with 12 bases between. The CDR3 loop reads CASSLAGQSRSYEQYF. The CDR3 bases are TGTGCCAGCAGCTTAGCCGGACAGAGCCGCTCCTACGAGCAGTACTTC.

V is TRBV7-9 and J is TRBJ2-1; 9 nucleotides line up with TRBD2. The trim removed 6 bases at V and 1 base at J, leaving 4 bases unmatched. The CDR3 spans 15 residues. Germline V lookup: CDR1 SEHNR, CDR2 FQNEAQ (reference sequence). The CDR3 region has the DNA TGTGCCAGCAGACCAGCGGGGGGATCCTACAATGAGCAGTTCTTC. Protein sequence: CASRPAGGSYNEQFF.

The chain has TRBV5-6 and TRBJ2-7, with D possibly TRBD1 on 6 matching bases. Germline CDR1 is SGHDT and CDR2 is YYEEEE. Deletions cut 2 bases from V and 2 bases from J, with 8 bases between. The CDR3 runs to 13 residues. CDR3 sequence (DNA): TGTGCCAGCAGCTTAGAGGGGGCCTACGAGCAGTACTTC. Protein sequence: CASSLEGAYEQYF.

V usage is TRBV5-1 and J usage is TRBJ1-6, with a tentative D call TRBD1 (6 bases). From germline, CDR1 is SGHRS and CDR2 YFSETQ. Trimming shortened V by 0 bases and J by 0 bases, and 10 bases separated the two germline ends. The CDR3 length is 17 residues. CDR3 protein: CASSLGGQNSYNSPLHF. The CDR3 DNA sequence: TGCGCCAGCAGCTTGGGCGGACAGAACTCCTATAATTCACCCCTCCACTTT.

The chain carries TRBV4-1 and TRBJ2-1, with 7 bases that match TRBD1. V lost 3 bases and J lost 4; bases outside the gene matches: 3. The V gene's germline CDR1 is MGHRA and CDR2 YSYEKL. This CDR3 region has 14 residues. In DNA, the CDR3 is TGCGCCAGCAGCCAGAGACAGGGATACAATGAGCAGTTCTTC. The encoded protein is CASSQRQGYNEQFF.

The CDR3 coding sequence is TGTGCCACCAGTGATCCGCGGACTGTCACCGGGGAGCTGTTTTTT. This codes for CATSDPRTVTGELFF. The chain carries TRBV24-1 and TRBJ2-2, with a tentative D call TRBD2 (5 bases). Deletions cut 3 bases from V and 4 bases from J, with 11 bases between. This CDR3 region has 15 residues. The V gene's germline CDR1 is KGHDR and CDR2 SFDVKD.

The rearrangement uses TRBV5-6 and TRBJ1-3, with 10 bases aligning to TRBD1. Germline V lookup: CDR1 SGHDT, CDR2 YYEEEE. This CDR3 is 16 amino acids long. V shed 4 bases, J shed 2 bases, and the junction held 6 bases outside the gene matches. Here the CDR3 DNA reads TGTGCCAGCAGCGACACCGGGACAGGGGCTGGAAACACCATATATTTT. As protein: CASSDTGTGAGNTIYF.

The chain employs TRBV28 and TRBJ2-5, with 7 bases identical to TRBD2. The V segment lost 8 bases and the J segment 4 bases; nucleotides outside the gene matches: 7. Germline V gene data show CDR1 as MDHEN and CDR2 as SYDVKM. CDR3 length: 13 amino acids. CDR3 protein: CASGRAGLETQYF. CDR3 sequence (DNA): TGTGCCAGCGGGAGAGCGGGACTAGAGACCCAGTACTTC.

This chain uses TRBV29-1 with TRBJ1-1; no definite D call. Trimming took off 4 bases at V and 0 bases at J, with 3 bases between the two ends. CDR1 is SQVTM, CDR2 ANQGSEA, per germline. The CDR3 covers 11 residues. The chain's CDR3 is CSVGVNTEAFF. DNA for the CDR3: TGCAGCGTTGGAGTGAACACTGAAGCTTTCTTT. The full variable domain, in which reference TRBV29-1 and TRBJ1-1 provide the parts outside the CDR3, is SAVISQKPSRDICQRGTSLTIQCQVDSQVTMMFWYRQQPGQSLTLIATANQGSEATYESGFVIDKFPISRPNLTFSTLTVSNMSPEDSSIYLCSVGVNTEAFFGQGTRLTVV.

In its sample, this clone was seen once. The J gene is TRBJ2-7, the V gene TRBV28; perhaps TRBD1 as D (5 bases). CDR1 is MDHEN and CDR2 is SYDVKM in the germline V gene. Trimming shortened V by 6 bases and J by 5 bases, and 14 bases separated the two germline ends. The length of the CDR3 is 13 residues. The DNA for the CDR3 is TGTGCCAGCAGGCGCGAGACAGTCCACGAGCAGTACTTC. Translation gives CASRRETVHEQYF. The variable domain in full, completed from reference TRBV28 and TRBJ2-7, reads DVKVTQSSRYLVKRTGEKVFLECVQDMDHENMFWYRQDPGLGLRLIYFSYDVKMKEKGDIPEGYSVSREKKERFSLILESASTNQTSMYLCASRRETVHEQYFGPGTRLTVT.

The chain links TRBV25-1 to TRBJ1-4; D is perhaps TRBD1 (5 bases). CDR3 length: 13 residues. Germline V gene sequence: CDR1 MGHDK, CDR2 SYGVNS. Trimming stripped 8 bases from V and 5 bases from J, with 12 bases between. CDR3 amino acids: CASGGLTNEKLFF. CDR3 nucleotides: TGTGCCAGCGGGGGACTGACGAATGAAAAACTGTTTTTT.

This rearrangement joins TRBV6-1 to TRBJ1-3; the D is unclear. The CDR3 sequence is 15 residues long. Germline V gives CDR1 MNHNS, CDR2 SASEGT. Trimming removed 1 base from V and 4 bases from J, with 11 bases in between. CDR3: CASSEEQKFGNTIYF. CDR3 nucleotide sequence: TGTGCCAGCAGTGAAGAACAGAAGTTCGGAAACACCATATATTTT.

The V and J genes are TRBV6-5 and TRBJ2-7, with TRBD2 identical over 12 bases. J gave up 5 bases and V 6 bases, and 5 bases lay outside the gene matches. Germline V gives CDR1 MNHEY, CDR2 SVGAGI. The CDR3 extends over 14 amino acids. CDR3 amino acids: CASRRLAGADEQYF. In nucleotides, the CDR3 is TGTGCCAGCAGACGACTAGCGGGAGCGGACGAGCAGTACTTC.

This chain connects TRBV25-1 to TRBJ1-4, with D tentatively TRBD1 (5 bases). The CDR3 totals 17 residues. Trimming removed 2 bases at V and 4 bases at J, with 17 bases between. CDR1 is MGHDK, CDR2 SYGVNS, per germline. CDR3 DNA sequence: TGTGCCAGCAGTGAAACCCTTGGGGCCGCACTTAATGAAAAACTGTTTTTT. Encoded protein: CASSETLGAALNEKLFF.

This chain connects TRBV2 to TRBJ1-3, with unresolved D. Trimming cost V 7 bases and J 0 bases, with 13 bases left between them. Germline V gene data show CDR1 as SNHLY and CDR2 as FYNNEI. The CDR3 spans 15 residues. Written as DNA, the CDR3 is TGTGCCAGCACCAAGTATAGTGCCTCTGGAAACACCATATATTTT. This encodes CASTKYSASGNTIYF. Based on the CDR3 plus reference TRBV2 and TRBJ1-3, the full variable domain is EPEVTQTPSHQVTQMGQEVILRCVPISNHLYFYWYRQILGQKVEFLVSFYNNEISEKSEIFDDQFSVERPDGSNFTLKIRSTKLEDSAMYFCASTKYSASGNTIYFGEGSWLTVV.

The chain links TRBV12-5 to TRBJ2-2; tentative D call: TRBD1 (5 bases). This CDR3 is 16 amino acids long. The germline V and J ends were trimmed by 7 bases and 4 bases, with 19 bases remaining between them. The V gene's germline CDR1 is LGHNT and CDR2 FRNRAP. CDR3 sequence reads: CASASERGESTGELFF. In nucleotides, the CDR3 is TGTGCTAGTGCCTCCGAAAGGGGCGAGTCCACCGGGGAGCTGTTTTTT.

The chain links TRBV5-5 to TRBJ2-3; TRBD1 might be the D (6 bases). CDR1 SGHKS and CDR2 YYEKEE come from the germline V gene (reference sequence). V gave up 4 bases and J gave up 0 bases, with 9 bases separating them. The CDR3 totals 14 residues. CDR3 region: CASSPQGSTDTQYF. CDR3 bases: TGTGCCAGCAGCCCACAGGGAAGCACAGATACGCAGTATTTT. The full variable domain, rest sourced from reference TRBV5-5 and TRBJ2-3, is DAGVTQSPTHLIKTRGQQVTLRCSPISGHKSVSWYQQVLGQGPQFIFQYYEKEERGRGNFPDRFSARQFPNYSSELNVNALLLGDSALYLCASSPQGSTDTQYFGPGTRLTVL.

This clone appeared once. V and J are TRBV6-5 and TRBJ2-7; 11 positions agree with TRBD2. Germline loops: CDR1 MNHEY, CDR2 SVGAGI. V lost 5 bases and J lost 3; bases outside the gene matches: 3. The CDR3 spans 14 residues. Here the CDR3 DNA reads TGTGCCAGCAGTACTAGCGGGGGAATCTACGAGCAGTACTTC. It translates to CASSTSGGIYEQYF.

This chain links TRBV2 with TRBJ2-1; tentatively, D is TRBD2 (7 bases). Trimming removed 7 bases at V and 12 bases at J, with 16 bases between. Per the germline V gene, CDR1 is SNHLY and CDR2 is FYNNEI. This CDR3 has 12 amino acids. The CDR3 DNA is TGTGCCAGCATGGAGGGGGGGCGCGGGCAGTTCTTC. Protein sequence: CASMEGGRGQFF.